This T cell receptor (beta chain) is from a study of patients and donors after allogeneic stem cell transplantation. Germline V CDR1 and CDR2: MDHEN, SYDVKM. The V segment lost 7 bases and the J segment 4 bases; nucleotides outside the gene matches: 6. The CDR3 runs 15 residues. TCRdb re-derived calls from the RT-PCR reads in MiXCR, one entry per CDR3 protein. The sample yields about 160,000 distinct CDR3 sequences, approximately 40% seen once. The rearrangement uses TRBV28 and TRBJ1-4, with TRBD1 identical over 10 bases. The clonotype was recovered from a human donor who was either an allogeneic HSCT recipient or a stem cell or donor lymphocyte infusion donor (not recorded which). It is not recorded whose cells these are; they may come from a transplant donor. Sequencing was performed on blood, either unsorted or a sorted T cell fraction (not recorded which). CDR3 nucleotides: TGTGCCAGCACCCCCGGGGACAGGGGTAATGAAAAACTGTTTTTT. Protein sequence: CASTPGDRGNEKLFF.